This paragraph reports one TCR beta chain. Its antigen is currently unknown. The data were obtained in a study of cytomegalovirus exposure and HLA in healthy donors. Study outcomes and limitations: Researchers left out some V segments, among them TRBV6-2 and TRBV6-3, as indistinguishable. In a later analysis, HLA-associated TCR beta chains were more clonally expanded than equally common others.

The PCR had 60 Vbeta and 13 Jbeta primers. Profiling relied on immunoSEQ multiplex PCR, and the TCRdb table lists in-frame clones only, not all of them. The data contain around 220,000 clones, approximately 80% of them seen just once; the ten biggest clones take up 15% to 18%. This CDR3 has 15 residues. Germline lookup yields CDR1 SEHNR and CDR2 FQNEAQ (reference sequence). V dropped 5 bases and J dropped 0 bases, with 14 bases sitting between them. Donors sampled were nominally healthy, though unrecorded immune exposures were likely. The V and J genes are TRBV7-9 and TRBJ2-7; weak D call: TRBD1 (6 bases). The TCR originated in a man aged 35 to 55 in good health and CMV-seronegative. Sequenced sample: PBMCs. The DNA of the CDR3 is TGTGCCAGCAGCCTGCGACAGGCCTCCTCCTACGAGCAGTACTTC. Protein: CASSLRQASSYEQYF.